This T cell receptor (beta chain) was found in a study of T cells in Graves' hyperthyroidism and ophthalmopathy. Diagnosis of hyperthyroidism was new in patients aged 18 to 65, and its duration was under 2 months. Each diagnosis was grounded in clinical symptoms, serum thyroxine and TRAb, thyroid ultrasound, and orbital computed tomography. RNA transcripts were the template for amplifying TCR beta CDR3 regions. Researchers ran a first-round RT-PCR on the TCR CDR3 using the HTBI primer set. Using its own MiXCR run on the multiplex PCR reads, TCRdb lists one record per CDR3 protein. The sample consists of nearly 750,000 distinct CDR3 sequences, 30% to 40% of them appearing once. Germline loops: CDR1 SEHNR, CDR2 FQNEAQ (reference sequence). The CDR3 is 16 residues long. Turning to this clonotype: A read error may account for a junction end that differs from germline.

V gene TRBV7-9 combines with J gene TRBJ2-6, with D maybe TRBD2 (6 bases). The source is a woman between 40 and 55 years old with Graves' hyperthyroidism. The source material was blood. The CDR3 is CASSQGRGTGANVLTF. Written as DNA, the CDR3 is TGCGCCAGCAGCCAAGGGCGGGGTACCGGGGCCAACGTCCTGACTTTC.